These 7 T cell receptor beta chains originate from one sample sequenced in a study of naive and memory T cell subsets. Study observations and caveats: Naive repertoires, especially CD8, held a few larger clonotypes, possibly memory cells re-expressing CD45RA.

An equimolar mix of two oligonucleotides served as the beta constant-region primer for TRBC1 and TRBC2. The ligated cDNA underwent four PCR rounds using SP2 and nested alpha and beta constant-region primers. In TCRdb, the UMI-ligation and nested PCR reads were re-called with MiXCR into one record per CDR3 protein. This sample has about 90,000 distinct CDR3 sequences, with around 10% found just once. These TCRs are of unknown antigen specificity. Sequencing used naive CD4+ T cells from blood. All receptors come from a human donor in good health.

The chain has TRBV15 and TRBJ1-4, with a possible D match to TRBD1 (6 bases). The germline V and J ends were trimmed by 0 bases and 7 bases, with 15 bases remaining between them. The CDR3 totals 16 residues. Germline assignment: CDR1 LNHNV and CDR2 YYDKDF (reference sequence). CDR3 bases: TGTGCCACCAGCAGAGATTATGTTACAGGGAGTGAAAAACTGTTTTTT. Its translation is CATSRDYVTGSEKLFF.

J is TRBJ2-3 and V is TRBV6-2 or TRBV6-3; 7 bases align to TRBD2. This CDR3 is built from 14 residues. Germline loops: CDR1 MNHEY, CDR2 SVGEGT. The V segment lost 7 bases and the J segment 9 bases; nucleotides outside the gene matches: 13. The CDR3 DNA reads TGTGCCAGCAATGAGCGGGGAACAGCGGGGACGCAGTATTTT. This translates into CASNERGTAGTQYF.

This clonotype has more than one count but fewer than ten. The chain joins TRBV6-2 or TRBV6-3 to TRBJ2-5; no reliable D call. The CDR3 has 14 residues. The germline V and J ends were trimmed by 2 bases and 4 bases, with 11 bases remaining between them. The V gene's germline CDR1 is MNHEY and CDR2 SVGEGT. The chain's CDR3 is CASSYPKLRETQYF. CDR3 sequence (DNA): TGTGCCAGCAGTTACCCGAAGTTAAGAGAGACCCAGTACTTC.

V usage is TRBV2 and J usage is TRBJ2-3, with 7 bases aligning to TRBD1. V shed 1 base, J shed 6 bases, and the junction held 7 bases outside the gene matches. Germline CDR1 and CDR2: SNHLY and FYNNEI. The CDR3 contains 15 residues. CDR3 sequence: CASSEERGRMDTQYF. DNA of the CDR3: TGTGCCAGCAGTGAAGAGAGGGGGCGCATGGATACGCAGTATTTT.

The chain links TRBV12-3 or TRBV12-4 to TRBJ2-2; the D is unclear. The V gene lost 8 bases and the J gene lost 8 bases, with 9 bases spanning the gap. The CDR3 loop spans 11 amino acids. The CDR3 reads CASHVGGELFF. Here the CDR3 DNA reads TGTGCCAGCCATGTCGGGGGGGAGCTGTTTTTT.

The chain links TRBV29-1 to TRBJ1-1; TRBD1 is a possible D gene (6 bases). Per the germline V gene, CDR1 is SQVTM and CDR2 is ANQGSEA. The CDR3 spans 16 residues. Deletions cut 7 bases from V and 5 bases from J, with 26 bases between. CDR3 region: CSGGSALGAVRTEAFF. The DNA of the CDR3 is TGCAGCGGTGGGTCGGCGTTGGGGGCGGTGCGAACTGAAGCTTTCTTT.

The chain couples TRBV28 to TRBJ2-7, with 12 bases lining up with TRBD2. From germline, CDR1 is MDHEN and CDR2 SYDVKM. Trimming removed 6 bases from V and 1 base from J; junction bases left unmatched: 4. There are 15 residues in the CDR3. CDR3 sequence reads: CASSPGTSGSYEQYF. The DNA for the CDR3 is TGTGCCAGCAGCCCCGGGACTAGCGGGTCCTACGAGCAGTACTTC.